This TCR beta chain was sequenced in a study of beta chain features in type 1 diabetes. The CDR3 totals 11 residues. Germline V gene data show CDR1 as MNHEY and CDR2 as SVGAGI. The V end was cut by 8 bases, the J end by 10 bases, with 14 bases between. Sequencing targeted expressed TCRB transcripts, as all isolated RNA had been reverse transcribed. Generated by immunoSEQ multiplex PCR, the TCRdb table keeps only in-frame clones and is missing some. Of 500,000 to 850,000 clones listed, roughly 13% were seen once; the top ten hold 0.03% to 0.045%. By way of CD45RO/CCR7/CD25/CD127/CD95/CD27, the CD4+ regulatory, stem cell-like memory, central memory and naive cells were sorted. Notes on the study in general: There was a moderate but significant shortening of TCRB CDR3s in all four CD4+ subsets of Type 1 diabetes patients. A pattern of fewer insertions and more deletions at VDJ junctions was seen in type 1 diabetes patients.

This clone was seen only a few times. Its antigen is still unknown. Sequenced: naive CD4+ T cells from blood. The genes are TRBV6-5 and TRBJ1-1; D remains unclear. The sequence derives from a man between 18 and 35 years old with type 1 diabetes. CDR3 nucleotides: TGTGCCAGCTCAGGCCGTATTGGAGCTTTCTTT. This gives the protein CASSGRIGAFF.